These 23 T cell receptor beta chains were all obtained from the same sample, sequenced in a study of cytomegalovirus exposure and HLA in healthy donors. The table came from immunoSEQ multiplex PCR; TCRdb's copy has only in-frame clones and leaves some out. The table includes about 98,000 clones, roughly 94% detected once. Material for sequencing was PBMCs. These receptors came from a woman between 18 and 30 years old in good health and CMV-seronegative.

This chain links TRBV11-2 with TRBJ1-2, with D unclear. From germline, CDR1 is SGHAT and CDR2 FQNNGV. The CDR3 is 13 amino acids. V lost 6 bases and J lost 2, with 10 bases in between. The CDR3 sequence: CASRPGSNYGYTF. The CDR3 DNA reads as TGTGCCAGCAGACCGGGATCAAACTATGGCTACACCTTC.

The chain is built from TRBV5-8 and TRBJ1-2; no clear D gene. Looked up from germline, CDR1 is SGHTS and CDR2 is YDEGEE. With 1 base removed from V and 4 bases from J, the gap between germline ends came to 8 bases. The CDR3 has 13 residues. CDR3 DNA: TGTGCCAGCAGCTTGCTCCGGTCCTATGGCTACACCTTC. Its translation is CASSLLRSYGYTF.

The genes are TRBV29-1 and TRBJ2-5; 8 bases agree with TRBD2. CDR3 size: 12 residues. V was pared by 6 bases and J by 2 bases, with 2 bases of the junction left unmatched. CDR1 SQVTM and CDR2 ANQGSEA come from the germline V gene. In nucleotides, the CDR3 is TGCAGCGTCGGGGGGGATCAAGAGACCCAGTACTTC. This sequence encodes CSVGGDQETQYF.

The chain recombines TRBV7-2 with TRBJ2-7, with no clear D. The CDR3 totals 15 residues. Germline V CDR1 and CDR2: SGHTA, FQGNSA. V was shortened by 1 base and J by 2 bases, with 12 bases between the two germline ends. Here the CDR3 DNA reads TGTGCCAGCAGCTTAGGTCCCCTGCAGACCTACGAGCAGTACTTC. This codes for CASSLGPLQTYEQYF.

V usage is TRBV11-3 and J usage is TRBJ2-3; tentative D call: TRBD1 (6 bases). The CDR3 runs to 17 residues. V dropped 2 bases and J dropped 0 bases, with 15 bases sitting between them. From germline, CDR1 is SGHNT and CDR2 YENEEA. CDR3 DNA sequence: TGTGCCAGCAGCTTATCAGGGGTAGTCCGTAGCACAGATACGCAGTATTTT. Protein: CASSLSGVVRSTDTQYF.

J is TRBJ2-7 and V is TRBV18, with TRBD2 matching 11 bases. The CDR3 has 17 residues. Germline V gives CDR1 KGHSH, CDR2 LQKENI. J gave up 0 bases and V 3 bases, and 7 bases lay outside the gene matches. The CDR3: CASSPLKTSGTSYEQYF. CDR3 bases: TGTGCCAGCTCACCGTTGAAGACTAGCGGGACCTCCTACGAGCAGTACTTC.

The CDR3 is CASSEYGTSGVETQYF. The CDR3 DNA reads as TGTGCCAGCAGTGAATATGGGACTAGCGGGGTTGAGACCCAGTACTTC. The rearrangement uses TRBV7-6 and TRBJ2-5; 13 bases are shared with TRBD2. With 6 bases clipped from V and 5 bases from J, the junction kept 9 bases outside the gene matches. This CDR3 comprises 16 residues. Germline CDR1 reads SGHVS; CDR2 reads FNYEAQ.

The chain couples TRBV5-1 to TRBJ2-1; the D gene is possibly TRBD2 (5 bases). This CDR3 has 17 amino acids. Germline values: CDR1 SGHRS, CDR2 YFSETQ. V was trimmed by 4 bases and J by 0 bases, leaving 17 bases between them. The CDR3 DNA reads TGCGCCAGCAGCCCCAAGCCTGCGGGTGGCTCCTACAATGAGCAGTTCTTC. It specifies CASSPKPAGGSYNEQFF.

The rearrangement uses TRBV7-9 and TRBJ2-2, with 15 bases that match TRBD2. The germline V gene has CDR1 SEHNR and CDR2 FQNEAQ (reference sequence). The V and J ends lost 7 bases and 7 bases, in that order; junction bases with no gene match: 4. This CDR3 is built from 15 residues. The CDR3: CASKGLAGGNGELFF. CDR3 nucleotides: TGTGCCAGCAAGGGACTAGCGGGGGGCAACGGGGAGCTGTTTTTT.

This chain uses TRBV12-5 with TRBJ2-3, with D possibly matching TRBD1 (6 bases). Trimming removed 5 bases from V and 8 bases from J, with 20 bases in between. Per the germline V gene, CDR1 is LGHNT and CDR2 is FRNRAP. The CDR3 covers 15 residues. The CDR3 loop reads CASGRNEQGPGTQYF. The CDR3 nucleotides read TGTGCTAGTGGTAGAAACGAACAGGGACCGGGTACGCAGTATTTT.

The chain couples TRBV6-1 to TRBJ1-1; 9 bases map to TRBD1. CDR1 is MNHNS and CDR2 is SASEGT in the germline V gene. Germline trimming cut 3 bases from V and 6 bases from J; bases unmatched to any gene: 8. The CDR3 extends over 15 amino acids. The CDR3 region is CASSEGQGFPAEAFF. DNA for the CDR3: TGTGCCAGCAGTGAGGGACAGGGTTTTCCCGCTGAAGCTTTCTTT.

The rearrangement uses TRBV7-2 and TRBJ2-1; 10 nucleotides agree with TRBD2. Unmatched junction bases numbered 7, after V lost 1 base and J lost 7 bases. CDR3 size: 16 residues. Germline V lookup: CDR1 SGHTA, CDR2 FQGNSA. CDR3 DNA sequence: TGTGCCAGCAGCTTAGGTCCAGCGGGGGGGCCTAATGAGCAGTTCTTC. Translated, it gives CASSLGPAGGPNEQFF.

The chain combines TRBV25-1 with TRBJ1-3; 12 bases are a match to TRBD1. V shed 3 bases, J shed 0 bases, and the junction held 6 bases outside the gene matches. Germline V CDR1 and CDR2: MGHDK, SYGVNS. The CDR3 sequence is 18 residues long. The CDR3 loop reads CASSDPGQGAYSGNTIYF. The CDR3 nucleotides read TGTGCCAGCAGTGACCCGGGACAGGGGGCCTACTCTGGAAACACCATATATTTT.

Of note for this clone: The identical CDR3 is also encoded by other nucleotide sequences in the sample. The CDR3 loop reads CAAISGGVGYTF. The CDR3 coding sequence is TGTGCCGCTATCAGCGGGGGGGTAGGCTACACCTTC. The rearrangement uses TRBV2 and TRBJ1-2; maybe TRBD1 (5 bases). Trimming took off 11 bases at V and 8 bases at J, with 18 bases between the two ends. Germline loops: CDR1 SNHLY, CDR2 FYNNEI. CDR3 length: 12 amino acids.

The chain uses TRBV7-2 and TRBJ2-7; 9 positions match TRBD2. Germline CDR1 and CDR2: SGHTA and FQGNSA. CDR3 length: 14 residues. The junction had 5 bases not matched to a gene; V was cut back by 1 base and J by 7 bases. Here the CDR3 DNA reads TGTGCCAGCAGCTTAGGGGGGACTAGCTATGAGCAGTACTTC. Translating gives CASSLGGTSYEQYF.

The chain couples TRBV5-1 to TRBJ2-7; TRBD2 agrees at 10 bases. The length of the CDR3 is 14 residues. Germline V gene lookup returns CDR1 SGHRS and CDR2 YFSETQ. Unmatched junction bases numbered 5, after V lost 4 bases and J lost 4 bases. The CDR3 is CASSTAGGWYEQYF. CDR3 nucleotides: TGCGCCAGCAGCACAGCGGGGGGGTGGTACGAGCAGTACTTC.

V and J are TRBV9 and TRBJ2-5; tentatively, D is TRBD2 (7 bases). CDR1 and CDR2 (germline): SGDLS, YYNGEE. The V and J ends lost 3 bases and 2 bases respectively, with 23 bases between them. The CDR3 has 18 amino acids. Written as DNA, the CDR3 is TGTGCCAGCAGCGCGATGGGTTGGGTCGGGGGGCCACAAGAGACCCAGTACTTC. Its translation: CASSAMGWVGGPQETQYF.

CDR3: CSVEEGRGTTQYF. The DNA of the CDR3 is TGCAGCGTTGAAGAAGGTAGAGGAACCACGCAGTATTTT. V usage is TRBV29-1 and J usage is TRBJ2-3; the D is unclear. The CDR3 consists of 13 residues. Germline V gives CDR1 SQVTM, CDR2 ANQGSEA. The ends were cut back, 0 bases at V and 9 bases at J, with 13 bases in the middle.

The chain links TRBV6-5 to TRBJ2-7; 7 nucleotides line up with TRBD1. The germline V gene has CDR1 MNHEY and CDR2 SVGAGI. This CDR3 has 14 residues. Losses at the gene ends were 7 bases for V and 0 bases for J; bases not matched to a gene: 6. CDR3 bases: TGTGCCAGCATAAAGACAGGGTACTCCTACGAGCAGTACTTC. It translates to CASIKTGYSYEQYF.

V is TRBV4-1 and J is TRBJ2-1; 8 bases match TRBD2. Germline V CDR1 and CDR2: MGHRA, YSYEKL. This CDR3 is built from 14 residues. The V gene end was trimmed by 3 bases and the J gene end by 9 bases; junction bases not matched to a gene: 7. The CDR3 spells CASSHPGLAFEQFF. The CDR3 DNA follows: TGCGCCAGCAGCCACCCCGGACTAGCTTTTGAGCAGTTCTTC.

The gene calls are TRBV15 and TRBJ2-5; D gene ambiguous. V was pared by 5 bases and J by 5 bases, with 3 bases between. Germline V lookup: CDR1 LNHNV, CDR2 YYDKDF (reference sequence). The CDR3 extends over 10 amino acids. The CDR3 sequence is CATSGETQYF. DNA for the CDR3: TGTGCCACCAGCGGCGAGACCCAGTACTTC.

The CDR3 region has the DNA TGTGCCAGCAGCGGCTACTTAGCGGGGGGGCGGGATGAGCAGTTCTTC. Its translation: CASSGYLAGGRDEQFF. The V call is TRBV7-2, the J call TRBJ2-1; 11 bases line up with TRBD2. The V segment lost 5 bases and the J segment 8 bases; nucleotides outside the gene matches: 11. Germline V gene data show CDR1 as SGHTA and CDR2 as FQGNSA. CDR3 size: 16 residues.

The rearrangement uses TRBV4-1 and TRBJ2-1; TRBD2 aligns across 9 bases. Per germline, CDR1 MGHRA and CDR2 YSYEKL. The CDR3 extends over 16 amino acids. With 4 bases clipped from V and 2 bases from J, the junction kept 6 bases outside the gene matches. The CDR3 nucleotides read TGCGCCAGCAGCCGCCTTCTAGCGGGGACCTACAATGAGCAGTTCTTC. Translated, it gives CASSRLLAGTYNEQFF.